These 21 T cell receptor beta chains were sequenced from one sample in a study of blood T cell repertoires in COVID-19. The repertoire was sequenced with immunoSEQ multiplex PCR; TCRdb's copy has only in-frame clones and lacks some. The sample has some 130,000 clones; around 88% are singletons. The sequencing input was peripheral blood. These receptors came from a man in his sixties with COVID-19, enrolled during active disease.

The CDR3 nucleotides are TGTGCCAGCAGCTTGGAACAGGGCAGCGGCACTGAAGCTTTCTTT. Its protein is CASSLEQGSGTEAFF. The chain uses TRBV5-4 and TRBJ1-1; tentative D call: TRBD1 (6 bases). The germline V gene has CDR1 SGHNT and CDR2 YYREEE (reference sequence). Trimming left V 0 bases short and J 4 bases short, with 13 bases between. CDR3 size: 15 residues.

This rearrangement joins TRBV7-9 to TRBJ1-4; D is ambiguous. Trimming stripped 5 bases from V and 1 base from J, with 14 bases between. The CDR3 extends over 16 amino acids. Per the germline V gene, CDR1 is SEHNR and CDR2 is FQNEAQ (reference sequence). Written as DNA, the CDR3 is TGTGCCAGCAGCCCTACGGGGATAGGAACTAATGAAAAACTGTTTTTT. It yields the protein CASSPTGIGTNEKLFF.

The V gene is TRBV28, the J gene TRBJ1-5; 7 bases map to TRBD1. Trimming cost V 7 bases and J 2 bases; bases outside gene matches: 8. The germline CDR1 and CDR2 sequences are MDHEN and SYDVKM. The CDR3 spans 15 residues. DNA of the CDR3: TGTGCCAGCAACTCCGACAGGGCTGGCAATCAGCCCCAGCATTTT. Translating it yields CASNSDRAGNQPQHF.

V is TRBV10-2 and J is TRBJ1-3; tentative D call: TRBD1 (6 bases). Between the trimmed V and J ends, which lost 3 bases and 7 bases, there was a span of 10 bases. Germline CDR1 and CDR2: WSHSY and SAAADI. The CDR3 runs 13 residues. CDR3 sequence reads: CASSERQDNTIYF. DNA for the CDR3: TGCGCCAGCAGTGAAAGACAGGATAACACCATATATTTT.

About this clone: Additional DNA sequences in this sample encode the identical CDR3. This chain connects TRBV18 to TRBJ1-1; D might be TRBD1 (5 bases). V gave up 6 bases and J gave up 2 bases, with 13 bases separating them. The germline gives CDR1 KGHSH, CDR2 LQKENI. The CDR3 is 14 residues long. The CDR3 DNA reads as TGTGCCAGCTCCCCAGGGTCGGGTAACACTGAAGCTTTCTTT. Protein product: CASSPGSGNTEAFF.

The chain uses TRBV7-9 and TRBJ1-1, with 7 bases aligning to TRBD1. The germline CDR1 and CDR2 sequences are SEHNR and FQNEAQ (reference sequence). The CDR3 has 14 residues. Trimming took 1 base from V and 6 from J; bases not matched to a gene: 5. CDR3 in amino acids: CASSLETGRSEAFF. In DNA form, the CDR3 reads TGTGCCAGCAGCTTAGAGACAGGGAGGTCTGAAGCTTTCTTT.

The V gene is TRBV15, the J gene TRBJ1-1; D is unresolved. This CDR3 is 14 amino acids long. Between the trimmed V and J ends, which lost 5 bases and 5 bases, there was a span of 15 bases. Germline CDR1 is LNHNV and CDR2 is YYDKDF (reference sequence). The CDR3 protein is CATSEKIVVTEAFF. DNA of the CDR3: TGTGCCACCAGCGAGAAGATAGTAGTTACTGAAGCTTTCTTT.

The chain recombines TRBV27 with TRBJ1-1; perhaps TRBD1 as D (5 bases). The CDR3 is 15 residues long. Looked up from germline, CDR1 is MNHEY and CDR2 is SMNVEV (reference sequence). V was cut by 3 bases and J by 0 bases, with 11 bases left in between. The CDR3 region is CASSFSGQMNTEAFF. CDR3 DNA sequence: TGTGCCAGCAGTTTCTCCGGACAAATGAACACTGAAGCTTTCTTT.

The chain joins TRBV6-2 or TRBV6-3 to TRBJ2-3; D not certain. This CDR3 is 17 amino acids long. The germline V gene has CDR1 MNHEY and CDR2 SVGEGT. V was cut by 0 bases and J by 2 bases, with 15 bases left in between. The CDR3 protein is CASSYSSTQQVTDTQYF. DNA of the CDR3: TGTGCCAGCAGTTACTCGAGTACACAGCAAGTCACAGATACGCAGTATTTT.

This sequence joins TRBV5-4 and TRBJ2-7; D not certain. Germline V gene sequence: CDR1 SGHNT, CDR2 YYREEE (reference sequence). V gave up 4 bases and J gave up 6 bases, with 20 bases separating them. This CDR3 comprises 15 residues. The CDR3 is CASSPIAVRPAEQYF. In nucleotides, the CDR3 is TGTGCCAGCAGCCCAATTGCGGTAAGGCCGGCCGAGCAGTACTTC.

CDR3 nucleotides: TGTGCCAGCAGCTTAGGGGAGTCCGGCTATGGCTACACCTTC. This encodes CASSLGESGYGYTF. The chain couples TRBV7-8 to TRBJ1-2, with unresolved D. CDR1 and CDR2 from the germline V gene are SGHVS and FQNEAQ. V shed 1 base and J shed 4 bases, with 10 bases lying between them. The CDR3 extends over 14 amino acids.

This clone was seen just once. The chain joins TRBV4-3 to TRBJ1-2; D ambiguous. The CDR3 contains 14 residues. V gave up 1 base and J gave up 2 bases, with 8 bases separating them. From germline, CDR1 is LGHNA and CDR2 YSLEER. The CDR3 DNA is TGCGCCAGCAGCCAAGGGGCAGCCAACTATGGCTACACCTTC. This translates into CASSQGAANYGYTF.

Comments on this clone: This may be a read error: a much more frequent sequence differs by one nucleotide. The chain has TRBV7-3 and TRBJ1-1, with 7 bases fitting TRBD1. Trimming at V came to 3 bases and at J to 3 bases, leaving 1 base not matched to a gene. The germline CDR1 and CDR2 sequences are SGHTA and FQGTGA. The CDR3 is 13 residues long. CDR3 DNA sequence: TGTGCCAGCAGCTTTGACAGGGACACTGAAGCTTTCTTT. It codes for CASSFDRDTEAFF.

This clone is a singleton in its sample. The gene calls are TRBV5-6 and TRBJ1-5, with no clear D. Looked up from germline, CDR1 is SGHDT and CDR2 is YYEEEE. Trimming pared 3 bases from V and 4 bases from J, leaving 5 bases between. The length of the CDR3 is 12 residues. CDR3 region: CASSSPNQPQHF. DNA for the CDR3: TGTGCCAGCAGCTCCCCGAATCAGCCCCAGCATTTT.

As to this clone: Germline and junction disagree at one end, which may indicate a read error. The chain is built from TRBV5-5 and TRBJ2-1; the D is unclear. The CDR3 is 15 residues long. The germline CDR1 and CDR2 sequences are SGHKS and YYEKEE (reference sequence). DNA for the CDR3: TGTGCCAGCAGCCGCCAGGTCTTTGTCTACGATGAGCAGTTCTTC. Translation: CASSRQVFVYDEQFF.

The chain has TRBV29-1 and TRBJ1-2; D gene unclear. This CDR3 has 10 residues. The V gene lost 2 bases and the J gene lost 7 bases, with 5 bases spanning the gap. From germline, CDR1 is SQVTM and CDR2 ANQGSEA. The CDR3 protein is CSVERGGYTF. CDR3 coding DNA: TGCAGCGTTGAACGGGGTGGCTACACCTTC.

The rearrangement links TRBV9 to TRBJ2-3, with no clear D. This CDR3 spans 15 amino acids. Germline CDR1 SGDLS, CDR2 YYNGEE. The V end lost 0 bases, the J end lost 1 base, and 9 bases lay between the germline ends. CDR3 coding DNA: TGTGCCAGCAGCGTAGTAGGAGAGGGCACAGATACGCAGTATTTT. This translates into CASSVVGEGTDTQYF.

V is TRBV6-5 and J is TRBJ2-7; D unclear. V lost 8 bases and J lost 0, with 11 bases in between. Per the germline V gene, CDR1 is MNHEY and CDR2 is SVGAGI. The CDR3 sequence is 13 residues long. The CDR3 is CASLDILSYEQYF. In nucleotides, the CDR3 is TGTGCCAGCCTTGACATCCTCTCCTACGAGCAGTACTTC.

The chain combines TRBV19 with TRBJ2-7; tentatively, D is TRBD2 (5 bases). V dropped 4 bases and J dropped 4 bases, with 14 bases sitting between them. The CDR3 runs to 14 residues. Germline V CDR1 and CDR2: LNHDA, SQIVND (reference sequence). The CDR3 bases are TGTGCCAGTAGTAGTACGGGAATGCATTACGAGCAGTACTTC. Translating gives CASSSTGMHYEQYF.

This rearrangement joins TRBV3-1 (or the pseudogene TRBV3-2) to TRBJ2-7; 7 bases are a match to TRBD1. CDR1 is LGHDT and CDR2 is YNNKEL in the germline V gene (reference sequence). V was clipped by 0 bases and J by 0 bases; unmatched bases: 11. The CDR3 has 18 residues. The DNA of the CDR3 is TGTGCCAGCAGCCAAGATCGAACAGGACAGGAAAGCTCCTACGAGCAGTACTTC. It translates to CASSQDRTGQESSYEQYF.

The J gene is TRBJ1-5, the V gene TRBV6-6, with TRBD1 matching over 9 bases. Per the germline V gene, CDR1 is MNHNY and CDR2 is SVGAGI (reference sequence). This CDR3 has 15 amino acids. J lost 2 bases, V lost 6 bases, and 5 bases had no gene match. CDR3 in amino acids: CASRETGGRNQPQHF. CDR3 coding DNA: TGTGCCAGCAGGGAGACAGGGGGTCGCAATCAGCCCCAGCATTTT.